This passage covers 22 T cell receptor beta chains from one sample sequenced in a study of identical twins. TCRdb re-called the 5' RACE reads with MiXCR, one entry per CDR3 protein. The sample lists 450,000 or so distinct CDR3 sequences, 14% occurring once. The sample also formed part of further work on yellow fever vaccine responses in identical twins.

The sample was CD4+ T cells sorted from blood. The receptors were gathered from a young woman in good health.

This chain joins TRBV7-9 and TRBJ2-1, with a possible D match to TRBD2 (6 bases). Germline CDR1 is SEHNR and CDR2 is FQNEAQ (reference sequence). This CDR3 comprises 15 residues. With 2 bases removed from V and 7 bases from J, the gap between germline ends came to 15 bases. The CDR3 loop is CASSLPGELGNEQFF. In DNA form, the CDR3 reads TGTGCCAGCAGCTTACCGGGGGAACTGGGAAATGAGCAGTTCTTC.

This clonotype turned up a few times. The rearrangement uses TRBV15 and TRBJ2-1; 7 bases align to TRBD2. CDR1 is LNHNV, CDR2 YYDKDF, per germline (reference sequence). After removal of 1 base from V and 15 bases from J, the junction contained 6 bases not matched to a gene. CDR3 length equals 12 residues. The CDR3 region is CATSRAGGSVFF. The CDR3 DNA sequence: TGTGCCACCAGCAGAGCGGGGGGTAGTGTGTTCTTC.

This clonotype has more than one count but fewer than ten. CDR3 bases: TGCGCCAGCAGCCAAGTACCCTATAGACAGGCTGGGGCCAACGTCCTGACTTTC. It specifies CASSQVPYRQAGANVLTF. The rearrangement uses TRBV4-3 and TRBJ2-6; D is possibly TRBD1 (6 bases). V lost 1 base and J 2 bases, leaving 15 bases between the germline ends. The length of the CDR3 is 18 residues. The germline V gene has CDR1 LGHNA and CDR2 YSLEER.

The chain combines TRBV20-1 with TRBJ2-1; D not resolved. Trimming cost V 7 bases and J 3 bases, with 10 bases left between them. This CDR3 has 12 amino acids. The germline V gene encodes CDR1 DFQATT and CDR2 SNEGSKA (reference sequence). CDR3 sequence: CSGNRLYNEQFF. The CDR3 bases are TGCAGTGGAAATCGACTCTACAATGAGCAGTTCTTC.

This clonotype has just a few counts. This sequence joins TRBV7-8 and TRBJ2-1; TRBD1 matches at 10 bases. Germline V gives CDR1 SGHVS, CDR2 FQNEAQ. The V and J ends lost 7 bases and 7 bases, in that order; junction bases with no gene match: 10. The CDR3 totals 15 residues. DNA of the CDR3: TGTGCCAGCATTGCAGCCGGGACAGGGGTAAATGAGCAGTTCTTC. It encodes CASIAAGTGVNEQFF.

This clonotype was observed a few times. V usage is TRBV11-2 and J usage is TRBJ2-5; 14 nucleotides match TRBD2. CDR1 is SGHAT, CDR2 FQNNGV, per germline. The V gene end was trimmed by 1 base and the J gene end by 3 bases; junction bases not matched to a gene: 4. CDR3 length: 17 amino acids. The CDR3 DNA reads as TGTGCCAGCAGCTTAGGGAGGACTAGCGGGAGGAAAGAGACCCAGTACTTC. This sequence encodes CASSLGRTSGRKETQYF. The full variable domain, its missing parts supplied by reference TRBV11-2 and TRBJ2-5, is EAGVAQSPRYKIIEKRQSVAFWCNPISGHATLYWYQQILGQGPKLLIQFQNNGVVDDSQLPKDRFSAERLKGVDSTLKIQPAKLEDSAVYLCASSLGRTSGRKETQYFGPGTRLLVL.

V and J are TRBV5-1 and TRBJ1-1; D possibly corresponds to TRBD1 (5 bases). CDR3 length: 11 residues. The V and J ends lost 5 bases and 9 bases respectively, with 11 bases between them. Germline values: CDR1 SGHRS, CDR2 YFSETQ. DNA for the CDR3: TGCGCCAGCAGGGCCGGGACCCAAGCTTTCTTT. It specifies CASRAGTQAFF.

This clonotype has a handful of counts. V usage is TRBV20-1 and J usage is TRBJ2-1, with 7 bases identical to TRBD2. The length of the CDR3 is 16 residues. CDR1 is DFQATT and CDR2 is SNEGSKA in the germline V gene (reference sequence). V lost 1 base to trimming and J lost 2 bases; unmatched junction nucleotides: 8. CDR3: CSARGASGGAYNEQFF. The CDR3 DNA is TGCAGTGCTAGAGGGGCTAGCGGTGGAGCCTACAATGAGCAGTTCTTC.

CDR3 amino acids: CASSYPLGTDTQYF. In DNA, the CDR3 is TGCGCCAGCAGCTACCCCCTGGGCACAGATACGCAGTATTTT. The V and J genes are TRBV5-1 and TRBJ2-3; D is unresolved. This CDR3 is built from 14 residues. Per the germline V gene, CDR1 is SGHRS and CDR2 is YFSETQ. Deletions cut 3 bases from V and 1 base from J, with 9 bases between.

This clonotype was seen a handful of times. V and J are TRBV20-1 and TRBJ2-3, with 10 positions matching TRBD2. V dropped 4 bases and J dropped 6; count of bases not matched to a gene: 16. The CDR3 sequence is 17 residues long. Germline V gene sequence: CDR1 DFQATT, CDR2 SNEGSKA (reference sequence). CDR3 region: CSAKGWEERGGPDTQYF. As DNA, the CDR3 is TGCAGTGCTAAGGGCTGGGAAGAGCGGGGGGGACCGGATACGCAGTATTTT.

V is TRBV19 and J is TRBJ2-7, with D hard to call. Trimming took 6 bases from V and 3 from J, leaving 15 bases between them. Germline V gene sequence: CDR1 LNHDA, CDR2 SQIVND (reference sequence). The CDR3 covers 14 residues. This chain's CDR3 is CASSQDRSSYEQYF. The CDR3 region has the DNA TGTGCCAGTAGCCAAGACCGTTCGAGCTACGAGCAGTACTTC. The variable domain in full, with the rest retrieved from reference TRBV19 and TRBJ2-7, is DGGITQSPKYLFRKEGQNVTLSCEQNLNHDAMYWYRQDPGQGLRLIYYSQIVNDFQKGDIAEGYSVSREKKESFPLTVTSAQKNPTAFYLCASSQDRSSYEQYFGPGTRLTVT.

This clonotype was observed many times. The chain combines TRBV7-2 with TRBJ2-3; no clear D gene. Per the germline V gene, CDR1 is SGHTA and CDR2 is FQGNSA. V shed 1 base and J shed 1 base, with 6 bases lying between them. The CDR3 totals 14 residues. The CDR3 DNA is TGTGCCAGCAGCTTAGTCGGCGGCACAGATACGCAGTATTTT. This gives the protein CASSLVGGTDTQYF.

This clonotype was seen many times. This chain uses TRBV12-3 or TRBV12-4 with TRBJ2-2; tentative D call: TRBD2 (5 bases). The CDR3 totals 14 residues. V lost 2 bases and J lost 4, with 8 bases in between. CDR3 amino acids: CASSLRGGTGELFF. Written as DNA, the CDR3 is TGTGCCAGCAGTTTACGGGGTGGCACCGGGGAGCTGTTTTTT.

The V call is TRBV6-2 or TRBV6-3, the J call TRBJ2-2, with D tentatively TRBD1 (5 bases). Trimming pared 5 bases from V and 4 bases from J, leaving 8 bases between. CDR1 MNHEY and CDR2 SVGEGT come from the germline V gene. This CDR3 has 13 amino acids. CDR3 loop: CASSTQVTGELFF. In DNA form, the CDR3 reads TGTGCCAGCAGTACACAGGTCACCGGGGAGCTGTTTTTT.

The chain employs TRBV7-6 and TRBJ2-5, with TRBD1 matching over 9 bases. Trimming removed 5 bases from V and 5 bases from J; junction bases left unmatched: 12. The germline CDR1 and CDR2 sequences are SGHVS and FNYEAQ. The CDR3 is made up of 16 amino acids. The CDR3: CASSPQTGGLKETQYF. DNA for the CDR3: TGTGCCAGCAGCCCCCAGACAGGGGGACTTAAGGAGACCCAGTACTTC.

The chain has TRBV5-1 and TRBJ2-4; 9 nucleotides match TRBD2. Germline V lookup: CDR1 SGHRS, CDR2 YFSETQ. V was pared by 4 bases and J by 3 bases, with 5 bases of the junction left unmatched. The CDR3 is made up of 15 amino acids. The chain's CDR3 is CASSQASGIKNIQYF. The CDR3 DNA is TGCGCCAGCAGCCAGGCTAGCGGGATCAAAAACATTCAGTACTTC.

This clonotype came up a few times. The gene calls are TRBV20-1 and TRBJ2-7, with a weak D call TRBD1 (5 bases). This CDR3 is built from 12 residues. Germline V gene data show CDR1 as DFQATT and CDR2 as SNEGSKA (reference sequence). V was cut by 6 bases and J by 1 base, with 10 bases left in between. The CDR3 here is CSADTSSYEQYF. The DNA for the CDR3 is TGCAGTGCGGACACCTCTTCCTACGAGCAGTACTTC.

This clonotype was counted a few times. The V call is TRBV6-1, the J call TRBJ2-7; 8 positions match TRBD2. This CDR3 has 16 amino acids. Germline V lookup: CDR1 MNHNS, CDR2 SASEGT. V lost 3 bases and J lost 1; bases outside the gene matches: 8. DNA of the CDR3: TGTGCCAGCAGTGATACCATAGCGGGATCGTCCTACGAGCAGTACTTC. Translation: CASSDTIAGSSYEQYF.

This clonotype has more than one count but fewer than ten. The V call is TRBV7-2, the J call TRBJ2-2; 8 bases map to TRBD2. The CDR3 runs 15 residues. V lost 3 bases to trimming and J lost 1 base; unmatched junction nucleotides: 1. Germline loops: CDR1 SGHTA, CDR2 FQGNSA. The CDR3 loop is CASSFGGGNTGELFF. As DNA, the CDR3 is TGTGCCAGCAGCTTCGGGGGGGGGAACACCGGGGAGCTGTTTTTT.

The gene calls are TRBV10-3 and TRBJ2-6, with D perhaps matching TRBD2 (6 bases). The CDR3 has 15 residues. Germline CDR1 and CDR2: ENHRY and SYGVKD. Trimming cost V 5 bases and J 2 bases, with 10 bases left between them. CDR3 loop: CAISPGDPGANVLTF. In DNA form, the CDR3 reads TGTGCCATCAGTCCGGGGGATCCTGGGGCCAACGTCCTGACTTTC.

The sample holds many counts of this clonotype. The V call is TRBV2, the J call TRBJ1-1; 7 positions match TRBD1. Germline trimming cut 6 bases from V and 8 bases from J; bases unmatched to any gene: 6. Germline V CDR1 and CDR2: SNHLY, FYNNEI. This CDR3 spans 12 amino acids. CDR3 sequence: CASSPGTAEAFF. CDR3 bases: TGTGCCAGCAGCCCCGGGACAGCCGAAGCTTTCTTT.

This clonotype was counted a few times. The chain uses TRBV7-3 and TRBJ2-1, with unresolved D. V lost 3 bases, J lost 4 bases, and 19 bases lay in between. Per the germline V gene, CDR1 is SGHTA and CDR2 is FQGTGA. This CDR3 has 17 amino acids. Here the CDR3 DNA reads TGTGCCAGCAGCTTTTTAAGCCGGGTTGGTGAATACAATGAGCAGTTCTTC. Translating gives CASSFLSRVGEYNEQFF.